These 3 T cell receptor beta chains were all obtained from the same sample, sequenced in a study of cytomegalovirus exposure and HLA in healthy donors. The PCR had 60 Vbeta and 13 Jbeta primers. Assay: immunoSEQ multiplex PCR; the TCRdb copy retains only in-frame clones and omits some. The sample contains fewer than 200,000 clones, approximately 72% of which appear only once. Sequenced sample: PBMCs. These TCRs come from a female donor in good health and CMV-seronegative.

This chain links TRBV11-2 with TRBJ2-7; TRBD2 matches 9 bases. The V gene's germline CDR1 is SGHAT and CDR2 FQNNGV. This CDR3 is built from 15 residues. V trimming: 0 bases; J trimming: 6 bases; junction bases outside the gene matches: 6. CDR3 nucleotides: TGTGCCAGCAGCTTAGAGGCGGGGGGGCCACGCGAGCAGTACTTC. Protein product: CASSLEAGGPREQYF.

This chain joins TRBV5-1 and TRBJ2-5; 9 bases map to TRBD1. CDR1 and CDR2 from the germline V gene are SGHRS and YFSETQ. V trimming: 0 bases; J trimming: 5 bases; junction bases outside the gene matches: 2. This CDR3 is 14 amino acids long. The CDR3 DNA is TGCGCCAGCAGCTTGGAAGGACAGGGGGAGACCCAGTACTTC. It translates to CASSLEGQGETQYF. Together with reference TRBV5-1 and TRBJ2-5, the CDR3 gives the full variable domain: KAGVTQTPRYLIKTRGQQVTLSCSPISGHRSVSWYQQTPGQGLQFLFEYFSETQRNKGNFPGRFSGRQFSNSRSEMNVSTLELGDSALYLCASSLEGQGETQYFGPGTRLLVL.

The chain has TRBV9 and TRBJ2-7; possibly TRBD2 for D (6 bases). The V end was cut by 0 bases, the J end by 2 bases, with 9 bases between. This CDR3 comprises 14 residues. Germline lookup yields CDR1 SGDLS and CDR2 YYNGEE. DNA of the CDR3: TGTGCCAGCAGCGTAGGCGGGACCGCCTACGAGCAGTACTTC. Translating it yields CASSVGGTAYEQYF.